The 15 T cell receptor beta chains below come from one sample, sequenced in a study of blood T cell repertoires in COVID-19. Assay: immunoSEQ multiplex PCR; the TCRdb copy retains only in-frame clones and omits some. The sample holds about 88,000 clones; 70% to 90% are singletons and the top ten take over 2.5%. Material for sequencing was peripheral blood. The receptors were gathered from a woman aged 80 or older with acute or convalescent COVID-19.

V usage is TRBV28 and J usage is TRBJ1-1; no clear D gene. Germline CDR1 and CDR2: MDHEN and SYDVKM. This CDR3 has 13 amino acids. V lost 2 bases, J lost 4 bases, and 8 bases lay in between. CDR3 sequence (DNA): TGTGCCAGCAGTTTACTGGGGAGCACTGAAGCTTTCTTT. Encoded protein: CASSLLGSTEAFF.

The chain has TRBV28 and TRBJ2-2, with 7 bases lining up with TRBD2. The CDR3 consists of 15 residues. The trim removed 3 bases at V and 1 base at J, leaving 2 bases unmatched. Germline V gene lookup returns CDR1 MDHEN and CDR2 SYDVKM. In nucleotides, the CDR3 is TGTGCCAGCAGTTTTCTAGCGGAGAACACCGGGGAGCTGTTTTTT. Protein: CASSFLAENTGELFF.

V usage is TRBV18 and J usage is TRBJ1-1; D is perhaps TRBD1 (5 bases). Germline CDR1 is KGHSH and CDR2 is LQKENI. The CDR3 is made up of 15 amino acids. Trimming stripped 1 base from V and 2 bases from J, with 11 bases between. CDR3 sequence reads: CASSPLSGENTEAFF. The CDR3 coding sequence is TGTGCCAGCTCACCACTTTCGGGGGAAAACACTGAAGCTTTCTTT.

This rearrangement joins TRBV4-3 to TRBJ2-1, with a weak D call TRBD2 (5 bases). There are 14 residues in the CDR3. V was cut by 1 base and J by 8 bases, with 12 bases left in between. The germline V gene has CDR1 LGHNA and CDR2 YSLEER. CDR3 sequence reads: CASSQGPRDHEQFF. DNA for the CDR3: TGCGCCAGCAGCCAAGGACCCCGGGATCATGAGCAGTTCTTC.

There are a few counts of this clone. CDR3 loop: CASSRLLCAALCTYGYTF. CDR3 nucleotides: TGTGCCAGCAGCCGCCTATTATGCGCTGCTTTGTGTACCTATGGCTACACCTTC. This chain connects TRBV3-1 (or the pseudogene TRBV3-2) to TRBJ1-2; D unresolved. Trimming took 4 bases from V and 4 from J, leaving 25 bases between them. From germline, CDR1 is LGHDT and CDR2 YNNKEL (reference sequence). The CDR3 is 18 amino acids.

This chain connects TRBV13 to TRBJ2-1; 13 nucleotides line up with TRBD2. Germline V gene lookup returns CDR1 PRHDT and CDR2 FYEKMQ (reference sequence). The CDR3 consists of 20 residues. V lost 4 bases to trimming and J lost 9 bases; unmatched junction nucleotides: 21. For the CDR3, the DNA is TGTGCCAGCAGCTCCCGGACTAGGAAATTACTAGCGGGAGGGAGGAGTGAGCAGTTCTTC. The encoded protein is CASSSRTRKLLAGGRSEQFF.

The rearrangement links TRBV6-5 to TRBJ1-1, with 9 positions matching TRBD1. V trimming: 5 bases; J trimming: 7 bases; junction bases outside the gene matches: 11. Per germline, CDR1 MNHEY and CDR2 SVGAGI. There are 15 residues in the CDR3. CDR3 sequence reads: CASSQLLGTGLEAFF. CDR3 nucleotides: TGTGCCAGCAGTCAACTCCTCGGGACAGGGCTTGAAGCTTTCTTT.

This clone was detected a few times. V is TRBV5-1 and J is TRBJ1-5; D ambiguous. The germline gives CDR1 SGHRS, CDR2 YFSETQ. Trimming shortened V by 4 bases and J by 6 bases, and 17 bases separated the two germline ends. The CDR3 has 15 amino acids. The CDR3 coding sequence is TGCGCCAGCAGCGAGGGCCCGTCTGGTGGTCAGCCCCAGCATTTT. This encodes CASSEGPSGGQPQHF.

This clone came up a few times. This chain connects TRBV18 to TRBJ2-2, with D possibly TRBD2 on 6 matching bases. With 0 bases removed from V and 0 bases from J, the gap between germline ends came to 11 bases. CDR3 size: 17 residues. In germline, CDR1 is KGHSH, CDR2 LQKENI. The CDR3 reads CASSPPGGPANTGELFF. For the CDR3, the DNA is TGTGCCAGCTCACCACCGGGGGGACCAGCGAACACCGGGGAGCTGTTTTTT.

This rearrangement joins TRBV18 to TRBJ1-2, with D tentatively TRBD1 (5 bases). The germline CDR1 and CDR2 sequences are KGHSH and LQKENI. This CDR3 spans 15 amino acids. V lost 1 base to trimming and J lost 4 bases, with 13 bases between them. The CDR3 sequence is CASSPRSQGSYGYTF. DNA for the CDR3: TGTGCCAGCTCACCACGGTCCCAGGGAAGCTATGGCTACACCTTC.

This chain connects TRBV2 to TRBJ1-2; D possibly corresponds to TRBD1 (5 bases). Per germline, CDR1 SNHLY and CDR2 FYNNEI. This CDR3 spans 15 amino acids. V was clipped by 3 bases and J by 4 bases, with 15 bases between them. CDR3 DNA: TGTGCCAGCAGTGAGGGGGTGGCGGGAGGCTATGGCTACACCTTC. Its protein is CASSEGVAGGYGYTF.

The chain recombines TRBV4-1 with TRBJ2-7; a weak D match, TRBD1 (6 bases). V lost 4 bases and J 0 bases, leaving 7 bases between the germline ends. CDR1 and CDR2 (germline): MGHRA, YSYEKL. The CDR3 totals 13 residues. CDR3 sequence reads: CASSRDNSYEQYF. CDR3 in DNA: TGCGCCAGCAGCCGGGACAACTCCTACGAGCAGTACTTC.

As DNA, the CDR3 is TGTGCCTGGAGTGCCCGGGGTGGCTACACCTTC. Translated, it gives CAWSARGGYTF. This chain uses TRBV30 with TRBJ1-2; D gene uncertain. V was clipped by 1 base and J by 7 bases, with 7 bases between them. The CDR3 is 11 residues long. Germline CDR1 reads GTSNPN; CDR2 reads SVGIG (reference sequence).

This clone was recorded only once. This rearrangement joins TRBV7-2 to TRBJ2-7, with a possible D match to TRBD1 (5 bases). There are 13 residues in the CDR3. V gave up 3 bases and J gave up 4 bases, with 10 bases separating them. Germline assignment: CDR1 SGHTA and CDR2 FQGNSA. In nucleotides, the CDR3 is TGTGCCAGCAGCTTTAACAGGCATTACGAGCAGTACTTC. Translating gives CASSFNRHYEQYF.

V gene TRBV28 combines with J gene TRBJ2-2, with 9 nucleotides matching TRBD1. With V trimmed by 6 bases and J by 3 bases, 11 bases remained unmatched. The germline CDR1 and CDR2 sequences are MDHEN and SYDVKM. The CDR3 runs to 17 residues. The CDR3 region has the DNA TGTGCCAGCAGCCTACAGGGGGCCCTAGAATACACCGGGGAGCTGTTTTTT. Its protein product is CASSLQGALEYTGELFF.